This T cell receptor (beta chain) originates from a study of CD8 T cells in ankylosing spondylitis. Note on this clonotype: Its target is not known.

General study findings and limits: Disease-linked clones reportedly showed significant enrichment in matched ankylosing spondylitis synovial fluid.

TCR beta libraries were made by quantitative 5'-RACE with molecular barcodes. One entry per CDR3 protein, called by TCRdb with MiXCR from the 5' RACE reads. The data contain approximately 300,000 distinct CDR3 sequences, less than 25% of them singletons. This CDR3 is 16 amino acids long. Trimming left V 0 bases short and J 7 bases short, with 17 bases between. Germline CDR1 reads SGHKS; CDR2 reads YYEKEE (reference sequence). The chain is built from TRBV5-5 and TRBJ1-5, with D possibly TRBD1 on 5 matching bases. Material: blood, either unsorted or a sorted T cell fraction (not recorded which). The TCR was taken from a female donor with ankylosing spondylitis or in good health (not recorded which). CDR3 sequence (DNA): TGTGCCAGCAGCTTGGTGGGAGAGAGGGGAGGACAGCCCCAGCATTTT. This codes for CASSLVGERGGQPQHF. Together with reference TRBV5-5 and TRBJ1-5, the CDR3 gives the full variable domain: DAGVTQSPTHLIKTRGQQVTLRCSPISGHKSVSWYQQVLGQGPQFIFQYYEKEERGRGNFPDRFSARQFPNYSSELNVNALLLGDSALYLCASSLVGERGGQPQHFGDGTRLSIL.